The clone carrying this T cell receptor beta chain has only a few counts. This entry is derived from a study of blood T cell repertoires in COVID-19. The overall study: Samples came from the United States, Italy and Spain, spanning acute and convalescent COVID-19. Sources were T cells, B-cell-depleted T cells, or PBMCs; the material itself was cDNA or gDNA.

Germline V gene data show CDR1 as SNHLY and CDR2 as FYNNEI. The CDR3 consists of 15 residues. Trimming pared 5 bases from V and 0 bases from J, leaving 13 bases between. Per the original data handling: Reference gene primer amplification gave nucleated cell count estimates. TCRdb's table, derived via immunoSEQ multiplex PCR, lists solely in-frame clones and lacks some. The V and J calls and clone size are taken from that table; D and trimming were inferred from the DNA. The sample lists about 230,000 clones; approximately 89% were seen once. Recruits, aged about 18 to 95 years, lived in 25 or so US areas.

The TCR originated in a woman in her thirties or forties with acute COVID-19. The sequenced material came from PBMCs or T cells enriched from blood (not recorded which). The chain has TRBV2 and TRBJ1-2; D perhaps matches TRBD1 (6 bases). The CDR3 DNA sequence: TGTGCCAGCAGTCTAACAGGGATAGCTAACTATGGCTACACCTTC. The encoded protein is CASSLTGIANYGYTF.